These T cell receptor beta chains were read from a single sample in a study of blood T cell repertoires in COVID-19. Only in-frame clones appear in the TCRdb table, and some are missing; sequencing was by immunoSEQ multiplex PCR. This sample yields about 320,000 clones, of which about 91% are seen a single time; roughly 1.7% belongs to the top ten. Sequenced sample: peripheral blood. These receptor sequences come from a woman aged 30 to 39 with COVID-19, enrolled during active disease. CDR3s include the opening cysteine and the closing phenylalanine or tryptophan. A D gene is named only where the DNA matches it firmly. A clone size is listed for some rows: how often the clone was seen (once, few, many), or a class if it is expanded.

J,size,D,V,DNA,CDR3
TRBJ1-1,.,TRBD1,TRBV6-5,TGTGCCAGCAGGAAGGGACAGTTGAACACTGAAGCTTTCTTT,CASRKGQLNTEAFF
TRBJ1-5,.,TRBD1,TRBV2,TGTGCCAGCGCTCGGGACAGGCAAGGGGGCAATCAGCCCCAGCATTTT,CASARDRQGGNQPQHF
TRBJ1-2,.,.,TRBV13,TGTGCCAGCGTAAGCCCTCAGGGGTCCTTTGGCTACACCTTC,CASVSPQGSFGYTF
TRBJ2-3,.,.,TRBV7-9,TGTGCCAGCACTGACTTAGCCAGCACAGATACGCAGTATTTT,CASTDLASTDTQYF
TRBJ1-1,.,TRBD1,TRBV12-5,TGTGCTAGTGGGGTGGGACAGATGAACACTGAAGCTTTCTTT,CASGVGQMNTEAFF
TRBJ1-6,.,TRBD1,TRBV9,TGTGCCAGCAGCGTCGGCCCGGACAGGGATTCACCCCTCCACTTT,CASSVGPDRDSPLHF
TRBJ1-5,.,TRBD1,TRBV7-3,TGTGCCAGCAGCTTGCAGGGGGGTCAGCCCCAGCATTTT,CASSLQGGQPQHF
TRBJ1-3,once,.,TRBV19,TGTGCCAGTAGTATAGTCCTAATCTTCACTCCGGGAAACACCATATATTTT,CASSIVLIFTPGNTIYF
TRBJ1-1,.,.,TRBV3-1/TRBV3-2,TGTGCCAGCACGAGGGTAGGGTTGGGCACTGAAGCTTTCTTT,CASTRVGLGTEAFF
TRBJ1-1,.,.,TRBV5-4,TGTGCCAGCAGCTTGTGGGGGATGGGGGGTGAAGCTTTCTTT,CASSLWGMGGEAFF
TRBJ2-5,.,.,TRBV6-2/TRBV6-3,TGTGCCAGCAGTCTTCCGGGAGTAAAGACCCAGTACTTC,CASSLPGVKTQYF
TRBJ2-1,once,.,TRBV28,TGTGCCAGCAGACAGGACCCCTACAATGAGCAGTTCTTC,CASRQDPYNEQFF
TRBJ2-1,.,.,TRBV9,TGTGCCAGCAGCGTAGCTCCGGTTGATGAGCAGTTCTTC,CASSVAPVDEQFF
TRBJ2-1,.,TRBD2,TRBV5-1,TGCGCCAGCAGCTTCCCGCCTAGCGGGGGGTACAATGAGCAGTTCTTC,CASSFPPSGGYNEQFF
TRBJ1-3,.,.,TRBV19,TGTGCCAGTAGTACCCTACAGGGATCATACGGAAACACCATATATTTT,CASSTLQGSYGNTIYF
TRBJ2-1,.,TRBD2,TRBV5-1,TGCGCCAGCAGCTTGTCAGCGGGGGCACGTGAGCAGTTCTTC,CASSLSAGAREQFF
TRBJ2-7,.,TRBD1,TRBV6-2/TRBV6-3,TGTGCCAGCAGTTACTCGGTGGACAGGCCGTCCTACGAGCAGTACTTC,CASSYSVDRPSYEQYF
TRBJ2-3,.,.,TRBV12-3/TRBV12-4,TGTGCCAGCAGTTATTCCTTTACTCGGTATTTT,CASSYSFTRYF
TRBJ2-7,.,.,TRBV27,TGTGCCAGCAGTTTTCAGGGGCCCACCTACGAGCAGTACTTC,CASSFQGPTYEQYF
TRBJ2-2,.,.,TRBV19,TGTGCCAGTAGTCGGGGGGCGCATACGGTCGGGGAGCTGTTTTTT,CASSRGAHTVGELFF
TRBJ2-3,.,TRBD2,TRBV3-1/TRBV3-2,TGTGCCAGCACCATAGAAGGTAGCGGGAGTGTTTATTGTGTAGATACGCAGTATTTT,CASTIEGSGSVYCVDTQYF
TRBJ2-1,.,TRBD2,TRBV7-9,TGTGCCAGCAGGGCCACTAGCGGGGGGGCCAATGAGCAGTTCTTC,CASRATSGGANEQFF
TRBJ2-7,.,TRBD1,TRBV30,TGTGCTTGGAGGGGACAGGGCTCCTACGAGCAGTACTTC,CAWRGQGSYEQYF
TRBJ1-4,few,.,TRBV7-2,TGTGCCAGCAGCTTGTCACGTGGGAGAGGTGAAAAACTGTTTTTT,CASSLSRGRGEKLFF
TRBJ2-7,.,.,TRBV19,TGTGCCAGTAGTACCCACAGCTACGAGCAGTACTTC,CASSTHSYEQYF
TRBJ1-3,.,.,TRBV19,TGTGCCAGTATTCGATTAAGAACAGGGACTGGAAACACCATATATTTT,CASIRLRTGTGNTIYF
TRBJ2-2,.,.,TRBV19,TGTGCCAGTAGCGGAGACAGTTCTGTGAACACCGGGGAGCTGTTTTTT,CASSGDSSVNTGELFF
TRBJ2-5,.,.,TRBV5-1,TGCGCCAGCAGCTTAAGTCCTGCGGGGGCCCAAGAGACCCAGTACTTC,CASSLSPAGAQETQYF
TRBJ2-7,.,.,TRBV6-1,TGTGCCAGCAGTGAAGGATGGGGCTGGGGTAACGAGCAGTACTTC,CASSEGWGWGNEQYF
TRBJ2-5,.,.,TRBV7-9,TGTGCCAGCAGCTTAGTTGTGCAGGAGACCCAGTACTTC,CASSLVVQETQYF
TRBJ2-7,.,TRBD2,TRBV5-3,TGTGCCAGAAGCTTGGACGGACGGGAGGGGACCTACGAGCAGTACTTC,CARSLDGREGTYEQYF
TRBJ1-5,.,TRBD1,TRBV29-1,TGCAGCGTCCTCGGACAGGGGGGCGGCAATCAGCCCCAGCATTTT,CSVLGQGGGNQPQHF
TRBJ2-1,.,TRBD1,TRBV2,TGTGCCAGCAGGGGACAGGGGGCCGGTGAGCAGTTCTTC,CASRGQGAGEQFF
TRBJ2-2,.,TRBD1,TRBV3-1/TRBV3-2,TGTGCCAGCAAGTCGGGACAGGGGGCAGGAACCGGGGAGCTGTTTTTT,CASKSGQGAGTGELFF
TRBJ2-7,.,.,TRBV5-1,TGCGCCAGCAGCGTTGGAGGGACGGTGACCTACGAGCAGTACTTC,CASSVGGTVTYEQYF
TRBJ2-4,.,TRBD1,TRBV5-1,TGCGCCAGCAGCTCTTCCGGGACAGGGGAAAACATTCAGTACTTC,CASSSSGTGENIQYF
TRBJ1-2,.,.,TRBV7-9,TGTGCCAGCAGCTTACCGGGTAACTATGGCTACACCTTC,CASSLPGNYGYTF
TRBJ1-5,.,.,TRBV4-1,TGCGCCAGCAGCCAAGAGGGGCGTCAGCCCCAGCATTTT,CASSQEGRQPQHF
TRBJ1-2,.,TRBD1,TRBV24-1,TGTGCCACCAGTGACCCGGGGACAGGGGACATCTATGGCTACACCTTC,CATSDPGTGDIYGYTF
TRBJ2-3,.,TRBD1,TRBV11-2,TGTGCCAGCAGCTTGGTCGGGACAGGGGTTTTAGATACGCAGTATTTT,CASSLVGTGVLDTQYF
TRBJ2-3,.,.,TRBV29-1,TGCAGCGTTGGGTGGTCAGGGGCATCAGATACGCAGTATTTT,CSVGWSGASDTQYF
TRBJ2-2,.,.,TRBV6-5,TGTGCCAGCAGAGTCGGAGGATCGAACACCGGGGAGCTGTTTTTT,CASRVGGSNTGELFF
TRBJ1-4,.,.,TRBV6-5,TGTGCCAGCAGTTACTCCAGTGCTGGAAAACTGTTTTTT,CASSYSSAGKLFF